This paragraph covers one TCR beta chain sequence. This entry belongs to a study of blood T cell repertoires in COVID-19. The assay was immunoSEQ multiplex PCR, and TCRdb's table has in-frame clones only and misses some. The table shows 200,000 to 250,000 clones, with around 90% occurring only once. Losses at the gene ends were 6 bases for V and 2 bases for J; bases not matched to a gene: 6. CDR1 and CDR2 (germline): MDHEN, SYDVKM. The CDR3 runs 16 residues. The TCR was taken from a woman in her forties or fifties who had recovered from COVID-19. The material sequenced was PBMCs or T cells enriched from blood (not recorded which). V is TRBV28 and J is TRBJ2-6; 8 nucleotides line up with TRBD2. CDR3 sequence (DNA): TGTGCCAGCAGAGATCGGGAGGGAACTGGGGCCAACGTCCTGACTTTC. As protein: CASRDREGTGANVLTF.